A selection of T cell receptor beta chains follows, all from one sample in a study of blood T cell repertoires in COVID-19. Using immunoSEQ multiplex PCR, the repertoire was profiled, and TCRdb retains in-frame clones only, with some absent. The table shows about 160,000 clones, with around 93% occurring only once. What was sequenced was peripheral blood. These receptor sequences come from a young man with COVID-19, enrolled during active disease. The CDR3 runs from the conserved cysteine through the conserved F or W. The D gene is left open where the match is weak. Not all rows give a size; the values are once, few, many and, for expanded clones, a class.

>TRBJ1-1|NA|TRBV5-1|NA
CASSLLESTEAFF
TGCGCCAGCAGCTTACTAGAGTCCACTGAAGCTTTCTTT
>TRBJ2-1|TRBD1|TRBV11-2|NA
CASSVGQAALHNEQFF
TGTGCCAGCAGCGTCGGACAGGCCGCCCTCCATAATGAGCAGTTCTTC
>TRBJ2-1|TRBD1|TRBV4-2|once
CASSQERRQGWNEQFF
TGTGCCAGCAGCCAGGAGCGTCGACAGGGGTGGAATGAGCAGTTCTTC
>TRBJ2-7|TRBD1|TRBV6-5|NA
CASSPLGTVTYEQYF
TGTGCCAGCAGTCCTTTGGGGACAGTTACCTACGAGCAGTACTTC
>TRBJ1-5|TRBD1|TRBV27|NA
CASSPFSGDRVRYSNQPQHF
TGTGCCAGCAGTCCTTTCTCTGGGGACAGGGTGAGATATAGCAATCAGCCCCAGCATTTT
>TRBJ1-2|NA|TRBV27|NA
CASSLRGADGYTF
TGTGCCAGCAGTTTACGGGGGGCTGATGGCTACACCTTC
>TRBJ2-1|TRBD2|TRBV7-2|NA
CASSKGLAYNEQFF
TGTGCCAGCAGCAAGGGACTAGCCTACAATGAGCAGTTCTTC
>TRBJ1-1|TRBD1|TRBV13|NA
CASSSYIRGLKASTVNTEAFF
TGTGCCAGCAGCTCCTACATAAGGGGGCTGAAGGCCTCAACCGTGAACACTGAAGCTTTCTTT
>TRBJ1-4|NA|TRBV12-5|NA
CASGIGTTNEKLFF
TGTGCTAGTGGTATCGGTACAACTAATGAAAAACTGTTTTTT
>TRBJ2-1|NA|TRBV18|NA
CASSPPRLQENEQFF
TGTGCCAGCTCACCACCAAGATTACAGGAGAATGAGCAGTTCTTC
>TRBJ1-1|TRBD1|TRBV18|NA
CASSPGTGLSGAFF
TGTGCCAGCTCTCCCGGGACAGGGCTTAGTGGAGCTTTCTTT
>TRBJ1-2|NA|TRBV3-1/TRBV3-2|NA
CASSLQGVGYTF
TGTGCCAGCAGCCTCCAAGGGGTTGGCTACACCTTC
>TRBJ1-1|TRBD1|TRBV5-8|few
CASSSGQPNTEAFF
TGTGCCAGCAGCTCGGGACAGCCGAACACTGAAGCTTTCTTT
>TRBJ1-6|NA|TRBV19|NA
CASSVGHRFAPEYSPLHF
TGTGCCAGTAGTGTGGGACATCGGTTTGCCCCGGAGTATTCACCCCTCCACTTT
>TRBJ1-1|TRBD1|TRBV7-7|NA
CASSQTGDTEAFF
TGTGCCAGCAGCCAAACAGGGGATACTGAAGCTTTCTTT
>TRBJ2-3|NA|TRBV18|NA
CASSRGDSLTDTQYF
TGTGCCAGCTCACGGGGGGACTCACTCACAGATACGCAGTATTTT
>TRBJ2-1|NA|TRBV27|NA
CASSLRGSYNEQFF
TGTGCCAGCAGCCTCCGGGGGTCCTACAATGAGCAGTTCTTC
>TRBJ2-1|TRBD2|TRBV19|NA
CASRGSGTPYNEQFF
TGTGCCAGTAGAGGTAGCGGGACGCCATACAATGAGCAGTTCTTC
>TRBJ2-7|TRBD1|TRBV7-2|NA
CASSFGQGGYEQYF
TGTGCCAGCAGCTTCGGACAGGGAGGCTACGAGCAGTACTTC
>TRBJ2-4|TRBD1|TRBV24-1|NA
CATSDYGQGAKNIQYF
TGTGCCACCAGTGACTACGGACAGGGAGCCAAAAACATTCAGTACTTC